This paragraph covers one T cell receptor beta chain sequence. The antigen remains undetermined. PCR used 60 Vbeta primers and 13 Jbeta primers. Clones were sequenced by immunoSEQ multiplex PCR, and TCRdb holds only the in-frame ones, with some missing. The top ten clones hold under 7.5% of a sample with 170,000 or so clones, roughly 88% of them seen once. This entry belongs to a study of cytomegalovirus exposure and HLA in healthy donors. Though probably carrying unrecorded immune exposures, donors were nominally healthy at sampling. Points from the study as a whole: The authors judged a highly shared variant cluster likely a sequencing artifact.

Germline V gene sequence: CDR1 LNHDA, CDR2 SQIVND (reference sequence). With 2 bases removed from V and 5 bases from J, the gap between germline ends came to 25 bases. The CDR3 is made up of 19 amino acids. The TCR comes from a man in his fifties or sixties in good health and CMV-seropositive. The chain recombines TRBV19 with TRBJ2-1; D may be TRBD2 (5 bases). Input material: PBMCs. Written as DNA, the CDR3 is TGTGCCAGTAGTATACATTCCCCACGAGGGTCTACCAAAAACAATGAGCAGTTCTTC. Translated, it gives CASSIHSPRGSTKNNEQFF.